Following are 10 T cell receptor beta chains from one sample sequenced in a study of CD8 T cells in Susac syndrome. Random hexamers were used to reverse transcribe an amount of roughly 0.5 to 1 ug RNA. TCRdb reprocessed the immunoSEQ multiplex PCR reads with MiXCR, giving one entry per CDR3 protein. The top ten clones hold 0.14% to 0.15% of a sample with about 150,000 distinct CDR3 sequences, 95% to 96% of them seen once. The sequenced material came from CD8+ T cells from PBMCs. All receptors come from a human donor with multiple sclerosis.

This clonotype has just a few counts. This chain joins TRBV3-1 and TRBJ2-7; no clear D gene. Trimming stripped 4 bases from V and 0 bases from J, with 10 bases between. Germline loops: CDR1 LGHDT, CDR2 YNNKEL (reference sequence). CDR3 length equals 14 residues. CDR3 amino acids: CASSPVHLSYEQYF. The CDR3 coding sequence is TGTGCCAGCAGCCCGGTCCACCTCTCCTACGAGCAGTACTTC.

The chain carries TRBV12-3 or TRBV12-4 and TRBJ2-6; D is uncertain. Trimming removed 4 bases at V and 0 bases at J, with 7 bases between. This CDR3 is built from 15 residues. CDR3 sequence: CASSSVPSGANVLTF. Here the CDR3 DNA reads TGTGCCAGCAGTTCGGTGCCCTCTGGGGCCAACGTCCTGACTTTC.

Only one count was recorded for this clonotype. The genes are TRBV3-1 and TRBJ2-5; D gene uncertain. Per the germline V gene, CDR1 is LGHDT and CDR2 is YNNKEL (reference sequence). The CDR3 extends over 17 amino acids. The V and J ends lost 0 bases and 4 bases respectively, with 18 bases between them. Here the CDR3 reads CASSQDQSAPLSETQYF. The CDR3 DNA follows: TGTGCCAGCAGCCAAGATCAAAGCGCCCCATTATCAGAGACCCAGTACTTC.

The V and J genes are TRBV6-5 and TRBJ1-5, with D possibly TRBD1 on 6 matching bases. CDR1 and CDR2 from the germline V gene are MNHEY and SVGAGI. The CDR3 is 15 residues long. The ends were cut back, 0 bases at V and 2 bases at J, with 8 bases in the middle. CDR3 DNA sequence: TGTGCCAGCAGTTACTCGTCAGGGGGCAATCAGCCCCAGCATTTT. It specifies CASSYSSGGNQPQHF.

The chain combines TRBV29-1 with TRBJ2-7; D possibly corresponds to TRBD2 (5 bases). The V and J ends lost 3 bases and 6 bases respectively, with 15 bases between them. This CDR3 comprises 13 residues. The V gene's germline CDR1 is SQVTM and CDR2 ANQGSEA. CDR3 sequence (DNA): TGCAGCGTTGAGGTCGCATTGGCGGGCGAGCAGTACTTC. Translating gives CSVEVALAGEQYF.

The chain recombines TRBV5-1 with TRBJ2-5; D call uncertain. V was pared by 5 bases and J by 4 bases, with 9 bases between. Germline-derived CDR1 and CDR2 are SGHRS and YFSETQ. The CDR3 runs 12 residues. The DNA for the CDR3 is TGCGCCAGCAGGCTGGAGTCAGAGACCCAGTACTTC. Its translation: CASRLESETQYF.

V gene TRBV3-1 combines with J gene TRBJ2-5; possible D gene TRBD2, 5 bases. Germline CDR1 LGHDT, CDR2 YNNKEL (reference sequence). This CDR3 comprises 17 residues. The ends were cut back, 4 bases at V and 6 bases at J, with 24 bases in the middle. This CDR3 is CASSLPNARTGVKTQYF. The CDR3 DNA reads TGTGCCAGCAGCCTTCCCAACGCACGGACCGGGGTTAAGACCCAGTACTTC.

The chain employs TRBV7-9 and TRBJ1-1; 8 bases are shared with TRBD1. Per the germline V gene, CDR1 is SEHNR and CDR2 is FQNEAQ (reference sequence). The CDR3 contains 12 residues. Trimming cost V 3 bases and J 7 bases; bases outside gene matches: 1. In DNA form, the CDR3 reads TGTGCCAGCAGCTTGGGGACAGGTGAAGCTTTCTTT. Encoded protein: CASSLGTGEAFF.

Remarks on this clonotype: The junction differs from germline at one of its ends, possibly a read error. V is TRBV13 and J is TRBJ1-1, with D hard to call. Germline CDR1 and CDR2: PRHDT and FYEKMQ (reference sequence). This CDR3 has 11 residues. CDR3: CASSLKTEAFF. As DNA, the CDR3 is TGTGCCAGCAGCTTGAAGACTGAAGCTTTCTTT.

DNA of the CDR3: TGCAGCGTTGAAGATCGGGGACAGACCCACAATGAGCAGTTCTTC. Translating it yields CSVEDRGQTHNEQFF. J is TRBJ2-1 and V is TRBV29-1; 7 nucleotides match TRBD1. The CDR3 has 15 residues. Trimming removed 0 bases from V and 5 bases from J; junction bases left unmatched: 7. CDR1 SQVTM and CDR2 ANQGSEA come from the germline V gene.